Described below is a single TCR beta chain sequence and its context. The antigen is not known. CDR1 is MDHEN, CDR2 SYDVKM, per germline. Trimming took 2 bases from V and 0 from J; bases not matched to a gene: 13. The CDR3 runs to 20 residues. Sequenced by immunoSEQ multiplex PCR; TCRdb stores in-frame clones only, minus some. The data show more than 80,000 clones, 75% to 90% seen once. The sample comes from a study of graft-versus-host responses after intestinal transplantation. Study at large: Multivisceral, liver-intestinal, or isolated intestinal transplants were given to recipients. Induction with anti-thymocyte globulin, then tacrolimus and steroids for around three years, was given to all recipients. Study observations and caveats: Peak levels of circulating GvH clones tracked with early post-transplant HvG declines. Some GvH clones appeared in ileal mucosa or blood before recipient bone marrow.

This TCR was recovered from a human donor who received an intestinal transplant. The V and J genes are TRBV28 and TRBJ2-2; 9 bases are a match to TRBD2. Specimen: unstimulated CD8+ T cells sorted from spleen or lymph node cells, collected before intestinal transplant. The CDR3 protein is CASSLNLGELAGPNTGELFF. The CDR3 region has the DNA TGTGCCAGCAGTTTAAATTTGGGGGAACTAGCGGGCCCGAACACCGGGGAGCTGTTTTTT.